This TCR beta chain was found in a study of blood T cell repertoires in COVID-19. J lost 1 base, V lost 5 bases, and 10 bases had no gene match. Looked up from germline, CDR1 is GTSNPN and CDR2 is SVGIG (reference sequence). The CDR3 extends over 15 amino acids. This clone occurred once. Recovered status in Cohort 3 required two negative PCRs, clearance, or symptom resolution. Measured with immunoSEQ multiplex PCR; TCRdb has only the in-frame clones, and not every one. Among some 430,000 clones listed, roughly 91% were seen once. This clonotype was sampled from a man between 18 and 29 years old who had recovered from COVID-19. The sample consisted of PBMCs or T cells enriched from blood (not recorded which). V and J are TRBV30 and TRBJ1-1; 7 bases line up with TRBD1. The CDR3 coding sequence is TGTGCCTGGTATTACCCGGGACAGAGGAACACTGAAGCTTTCTTT. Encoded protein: CAWYYPGQRNTEAFF. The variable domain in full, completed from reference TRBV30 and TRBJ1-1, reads SQTIHQWPATLVQPVGSPLSLECTVEGTSNPNLYWYRQAAGRGLQLLFYSVGIGQISSEVPQNLSASRPQDRQFILSSKKLLLSDSGFYLCAWYYPGQRNTEAFFGQGTRLTVV.